This T cell receptor (beta chain) was documented in a study of blood T cell repertoires in COVID-19. Study context: In each case, the material was cDNA or gDNA derived from T cells, B-cell-depleted T cells, or PBMCs.

Recruited during active infection, patients (from Seattle) were subsequently followed longitudinally. V lost 2 bases and J 5 bases, leaving 16 bases between the germline ends. The CDR3 extends over 15 amino acids. CDR1 SGHTA and CDR2 FQGNSA come from the germline V gene. Authors' methods: Amplification of reference gene primers provided the estimated nucleated cell counts. The protocol was immunoSEQ multiplex PCR, while the TCRdb copy is restricted to in-frame clones and leaves out a portion. V, J and clone size were drawn from that table, and D and trimming were deduced from the DNA. The sample holds tens of thousands of clones, roughly 70% seen once.

The source material was peripheral blood. The genes are TRBV7-2 and TRBJ2-7; possibly TRBD1 for D (6 bases). The source of this sequence is a man between 70 and 80 years old with COVID-19, enrolled during active disease. CDR3: CASSLRQGLSDEQYF. The CDR3 nucleotides read TGTGCCAGCAGCTTAAGGCAGGGGCTTTCCGACGAGCAGTACTTC.